Given below is one T cell receptor beta chain in context. This sample is drawn from a study of blood T cell repertoires in COVID-19. Across the study: Samples came from the United States, Italy and Spain, spanning acute and convalescent COVID-19. PBMCs, B-cell-depleted T cells, or T cells provided the cDNA or gDNA that made up the material.

Authors' processing steps: It was from reference gene primer amplification that nucleated cell counts were estimated. TCRdb's table, derived via immunoSEQ multiplex PCR, lists solely in-frame clones and lacks some. Clone size and the V and J calls come from that table; the DNA yielded D and trimming. Of 65,000 to 95,000 clones in the sample, over 75% are singletons; the top ten hold 9.5% to 15%. Germline V CDR1 and CDR2: WSHSY, SAAADI. CDR3 length: 17 amino acids. V shed 4 bases and J 2 bases; nucleotides not matched to a gene: 7. This chain links TRBV10-2 with TRBJ2-3; the match to TRBD2 covers 12 bases. The TCR originated in a man between 65 and 85 years old with active or convalescent COVID-19. Material for sequencing was peripheral blood. The CDR3 region has the DNA TGCGCCAGCAGTGCCTCCGGGACTAGCGGGTACACAGATACGCAGTATTTT. Translation: CASSASGTSGYTDTQYF.